This is a list of T cell receptor beta chains from one sample in a study of blood T cell repertoires in COVID-19. Only in-frame clones appear in the TCRdb table, and some are missing; sequencing was by immunoSEQ multiplex PCR. The table includes roughly 250,000 clones, about four fifths detected once. The sample was peripheral blood. Receptors originate from a man aged 50-60 years with acute or convalescent COVID-19. The CDR3 runs from the conserved cysteine through the conserved F or W. D genes are given only for firm matches. Size values are once, few and many counts, or a class for expanded clones, and some rows have none.

clone_size j_call d_call v_call cdr3_nt cdr3_aa
few TRBJ1-1 NA TRBV19 TGTGCCAGTAGACCTGATATTAACTCAATGCCAGCTTTCTTT CASRPDINSMPAFF
NA TRBJ1-1 TRBD1 TRBV6-5 TGTGCCAGCACCCAAACAGGGGGTGTAGCTTTCTTT CASTQTGGVAFF
NA TRBJ2-1 NA TRBV19 TGTGCCAGTAGTATCTCCGGCTACAATGAGCAGTTCTTC CASSISGYNEQFF
NA TRBJ2-7 TRBD2 TRBV29-1 TGCAGCGTAGAGGGACTAGCGGGAGTTTATGAGCAGTACTTC CSVEGLAGVYEQYF
NA TRBJ2-2 NA TRBV5-4 TGTGCCAGCAGCTGGAGACCCCTCGGTGACGGGGAGCTGTTTTTT CASSWRPLGDGELFF
NA TRBJ2-1 TRBD2 TRBV6-5 TGTGCCAGCAGCCTCGGGAGGGGGTCCTACAATGAGCAGTTCTTC CASSLGRGSYNEQFF
NA TRBJ2-1 NA TRBV2 TGTGCCAGCAGGGACGGGGACTTAAAGCAGTTCTTC CASRDGDLKQFF
NA TRBJ1-5 NA TRBV6-5 TGTGCCAGCAGACCCCACAGGGAAGGAGTACAGCCCCAGCATTTT CASRPHREGVQPQHF
NA TRBJ2-7 TRBD1 TRBV29-1 TGCAGCGTTGAGCGACAGGGTGAAAGAGTCACCTACGAGCAGTACTTC CSVERQGERVTYEQYF
NA TRBJ2-2 NA TRBV19 TGTGCCAGTAGTATACAGATGCCCGGGGAGCTGTTTTTT CASSIQMPGELFF
NA TRBJ1-5 TRBD1 TRBV4-2 TGTGCCAGCAGCCCAACAGGGGGCGCGTTTCAGCCCCAGCATTTT CASSPTGGAFQPQHF
NA TRBJ1-3 NA TRBV5-5 TGTGCCAGCAGCACCTCCGTCAGGGTGGGCGGAAACACCATATATTTT CASSTSVRVGGNTIYF
NA TRBJ1-4 NA TRBV27 TGTGCCAGCAGTTTATGGGCAAATGAAAAACTGTTTTTT CASSLWANEKLFF
once TRBJ2-1 NA TRBV19 TGTGCCAGTACCCCCAGAGCGAGTTCCTACAATGAGCAGTTCTTC CASTPRASSYNEQFF
NA TRBJ1-4 NA TRBV7-6 TGTGCCAGCAGCCAACGGGGTTTCGGTGAAAAACTGTTTTTT CASSQRGFGEKLFF
once TRBJ1-1 NA TRBV11-2 TGTGCCAGCAGCTTTCGGGGGACCGACACTGAAGCTTTCTTT CASSFRGTDTEAFF
NA TRBJ2-1 NA TRBV2 TGTGCCAGCAGTGCTTGGGCAGGGCAGGCCTACAATGAGCAGTTCTTC CASSAWAGQAYNEQFF
many TRBJ1-5 TRBD1 TRBV30 TGTGCCTGGTCCGCAGGGGGAAGCAATCAGCCCCAGCATTTT CAWSAGGSNQPQHF
NA TRBJ1-2 NA TRBV30 TGTGCCTGGAGTGCTCCGAGAATCTATGGCTACACCTTC CAWSAPRIYGYTF
NA TRBJ2-3 TRBD2 TRBV9 TGTGCCAGCAGCGTAGCAGCTAGCGGGAGAGGGGATACGCAGTATTTT CASSVAASGRGDTQYF
NA TRBJ2-7 TRBD1 TRBV7-3 TGTGCCAGCAGTCTTAGTGGACAGGGTCCCTACGAGCAGTACTTC CASSLSGQGPYEQYF
once TRBJ1-1 NA TRBV19 TGTGCCAGTAGTCCCATGGGGCGTATCAGCACTGAAGCTTTCTTT CASSPMGRISTEAFF
NA TRBJ2-3 NA TRBV6-5 TGTGCCAGCAGTTTGAGCGGCTACACAGATACGCAGTATTTT CASSLSGYTDTQYF
once TRBJ2-2 TRBD2 TRBV2 TGTGCCAGCACCGGACTAGCGGTTGGGACCACCGGGGAGCTGTTTTTT CASTGLAVGTTGELFF
few TRBJ1-2 TRBD1 TRBV15 TGTGCCACCAGCAGACCCCTACGCCTCGGGGATGGAGGGGGCGGCTATGGCTACACCTTC CATSRPLRLGDGGGGYGYTF
NA TRBJ1-5 NA TRBV29-1 TGCAGCGCCCAGGATAGCAATCAGCCCCAGCATTTT CSAQDSNQPQHF
few TRBJ1-1 NA TRBV18 TGTGCCAGCCTACAGGGTTCCGACACTGAAGCTTTCTTT CASLQGSDTEAFF
NA TRBJ2-7 NA TRBV5-1 TGCGCCAGCAGCTTGCCCCTATCGACTACAGGACAGTCGAGCTCCTACGAGCAGTACTTC CASSLPLSTTGQSSSYEQYF
NA TRBJ2-3 NA TRBV3-1/TRBV3-2 TGTGCCAGCAGCCGTTCAGTTGGAGAAGATACGCAGTATTTT CASSRSVGEDTQYF
NA TRBJ1-2 NA TRBV4-1 TGCGCCAGCAGCCAAGATCTTCCGGGTTCCTATGGCTACACCTTC CASSQDLPGSYGYTF
once TRBJ1-5 NA TRBV19 TGTGCCAGTAGTATGGCTAGTTATAATCAGCCCCAGCATTTT CASSMASYNQPQHF
NA TRBJ1-4 NA TRBV5-8 TGTGCCAGCAGCCGGGACTCGGCTAATGAAAAACTGTTTTTT CASSRDSANEKLFF
NA TRBJ1-2 TRBD1 TRBV19 TGTGCCAGTAGTCCAACAGGGGTGCGGCGGAACTATGGCTACACCTTC CASSPTGVRRNYGYTF
NA TRBJ1-1 TRBD1 TRBV9 TGTGCCAGCAGCGGTACAGGGGGCTTGAACACTGAAGCTTTCTTT CASSGTGGLNTEAFF
NA TRBJ1-2 NA TRBV20-1 TGCAGTGTCAACGCGTTCCCCGGCTACACCTTC CSVNAFPGYTF
NA TRBJ1-1 TRBD1 TRBV19 TGTGCCAGTAGTAGCCGACAGGGGCCCACTGAAGCTTTCTTT CASSSRQGPTEAFF
NA TRBJ1-2 NA TRBV7-9 TGTGCCAGCAGCTTCCCCGGGAACTATGGCTACACCTTC CASSFPGNYGYTF
NA TRBJ1-1 NA TRBV5-4 TGTGCCAGCAGCCCGACAGCTGCTAAGAACACTGAAGCTTTCTTT CASSPTAAKNTEAFF
once TRBJ1-1 NA TRBV7-3 TGTGCCAGCAGCCGACACGGGGACACTGAAGCTTTCTTT CASSRHGDTEAFF
NA TRBJ2-6 TRBD2 TRBV28 TGTGCCAGCAGTGATTCGGCTAGCGGGATGGGCTCTGGGGCCAACGTCCTGACTTTC CASSDSASGMGSGANVLTF
NA TRBJ2-7 NA TRBV11-3 TGTGCCAGCAGTAAAATTGGTGTCAGAACCTACGAGCAGTACTTC CASSKIGVRTYEQYF
few TRBJ1-2 NA TRBV3-1/TRBV3-2 TGTGCCAGCAGCCAATCTGATAGCAGCTACACCTTC CASSQSDSSYTF
NA TRBJ2-1 TRBD1 TRBV24-1 TGTGCCACCACTACCGGGACAGGGACTTCTAATGAGCAGTTCTTC CATTTGTGTSNEQFF
NA TRBJ2-5 NA TRBV18 TGTGCCAGCTCTCGGACAGCGATACAAGAGACCCAGTACTTC CASSRTAIQETQYF
NA TRBJ2-3 NA TRBV7-2 TGTGCCAGCAGCTTAGTCTCTAACCCCACAGATACGCAGTATTTT CASSLVSNPTDTQYF
NA TRBJ2-1 NA TRBV19 TGTGCCAGTAGATTTCCCGGGAACTACAATGAGCAGTTCTTC CASRFPGNYNEQFF
NA TRBJ2-3 NA TRBV7-9 TGTGCCAGCGACCCCGAGAGCGGGAGCACAGATACGCAGTATTTT CASDPESGSTDTQYF
NA TRBJ2-2 NA TRBV10-1 TGCGCCAGCAGTGCAACTAGGAAGGGTGTCGGGGAGCTGTTTTTT CASSATRKGVGELFF
NA TRBJ1-1 TRBD1 TRBV3-1/TRBV3-2 TGTGCCAGCAGCCAAGAGACAGGGGAGGGAGCTTTCTTT CASSQETGEGAFF
NA TRBJ2-7 NA TRBV27 TGTGCCAGCAGGGGACTTGGGGGCTCCTACGAGCAGTACTTC CASRGLGGSYEQYF
NA TRBJ1-2 NA TRBV18 TGTGCCAGCTCACCACAGGGCCGGACAGCCATAAACTATGGCTACACCTTC CASSPQGRTAINYGYTF
NA TRBJ1-5 NA TRBV5-1 TGCGCCAGCAGCTTGGGTGGGGGCGCGGAACAGCCCCAGCATTTT CASSLGGGAEQPQHF